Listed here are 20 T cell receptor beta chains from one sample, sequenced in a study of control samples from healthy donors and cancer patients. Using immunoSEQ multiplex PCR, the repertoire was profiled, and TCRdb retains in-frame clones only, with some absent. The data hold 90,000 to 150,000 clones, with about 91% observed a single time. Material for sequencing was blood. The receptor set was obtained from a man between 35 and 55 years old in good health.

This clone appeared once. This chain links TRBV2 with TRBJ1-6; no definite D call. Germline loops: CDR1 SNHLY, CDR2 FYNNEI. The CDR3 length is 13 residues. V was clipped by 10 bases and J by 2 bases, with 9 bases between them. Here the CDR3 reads CAIKGPYNSPLHF. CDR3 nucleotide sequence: TGTGCCATCAAAGGTCCCTATAATTCACCCCTCCACTTT. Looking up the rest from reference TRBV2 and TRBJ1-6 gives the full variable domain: EPEVTQTPSHQVTQMGQEVILRCVPISNHLYFYWYRQILGQKVEFLVSFYNNEISEKSEIFDDQFSVERPDGSNFTLKIRSTKLEDSAMYFCAIKGPYNSPLHFGNGTRLTVT.

This CDR3 reads CASKRGIDSPLHF. The CDR3 DNA is TGTGCCAGCAAACGAGGGATTGATTCACCCCTCCACTTT. The chain uses TRBV6-5 and TRBJ1-6; no clear D gene. CDR3 size: 13 residues. Germline CDR1 MNHEY, CDR2 SVGAGI. Trimming took 7 bases from V and 8 from J, leaving 12 bases between them.

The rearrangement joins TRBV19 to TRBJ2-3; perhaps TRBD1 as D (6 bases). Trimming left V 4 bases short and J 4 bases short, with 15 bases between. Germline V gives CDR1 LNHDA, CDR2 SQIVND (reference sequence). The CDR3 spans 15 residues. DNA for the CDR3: TGTGCCAGTAGTACAGGACAGTGGGGGCCAGATACGCAGTATTTT. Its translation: CASSTGQWGPDTQYF.

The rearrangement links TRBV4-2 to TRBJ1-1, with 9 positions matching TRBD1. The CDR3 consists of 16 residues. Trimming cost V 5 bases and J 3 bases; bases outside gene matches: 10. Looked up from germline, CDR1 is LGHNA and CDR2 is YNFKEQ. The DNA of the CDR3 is TGTGCCAGCAGCGCCCCCGGGACAGGGAAAGACACTGAAGCTTTCTTT. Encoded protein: CASSAPGTGKDTEAFF.

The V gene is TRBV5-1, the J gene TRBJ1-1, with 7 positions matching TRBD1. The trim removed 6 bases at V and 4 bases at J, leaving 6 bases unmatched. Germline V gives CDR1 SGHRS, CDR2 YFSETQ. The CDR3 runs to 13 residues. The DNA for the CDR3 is TGCGCCAGCAAACTTCAGGGGGTCACTGAAGCTTTCTTT. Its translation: CASKLQGVTEAFF.

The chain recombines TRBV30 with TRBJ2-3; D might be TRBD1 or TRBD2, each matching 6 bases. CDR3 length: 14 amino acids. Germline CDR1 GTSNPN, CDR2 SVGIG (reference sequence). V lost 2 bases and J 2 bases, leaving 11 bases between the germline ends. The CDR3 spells CAWSLPGATDTQYF. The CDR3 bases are TGTGCCTGGAGTCTACCGGGGGCCACAGATACGCAGTATTTT.

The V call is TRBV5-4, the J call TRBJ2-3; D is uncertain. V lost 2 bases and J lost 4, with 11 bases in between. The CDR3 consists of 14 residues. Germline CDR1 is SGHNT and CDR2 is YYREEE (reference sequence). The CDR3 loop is CASSFREGPDTQYF. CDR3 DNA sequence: TGTGCCAGCAGCTTTCGAGAAGGGCCAGATACGCAGTATTTT.

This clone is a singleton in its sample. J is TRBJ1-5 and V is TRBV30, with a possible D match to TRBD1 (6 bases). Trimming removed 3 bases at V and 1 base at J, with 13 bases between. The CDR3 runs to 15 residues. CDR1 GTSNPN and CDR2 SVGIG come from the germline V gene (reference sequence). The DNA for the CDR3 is TGTGCCTGGAGGGAACAGGGCCGGAGCAATCAGCCCCAGCATTTT. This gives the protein CAWREQGRSNQPQHF.

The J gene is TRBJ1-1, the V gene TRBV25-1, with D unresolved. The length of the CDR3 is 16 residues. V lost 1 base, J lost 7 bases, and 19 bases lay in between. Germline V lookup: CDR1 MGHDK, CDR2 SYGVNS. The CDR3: CASSELVVVGSGEAFF. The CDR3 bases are TGTGCCAGCAGTGAATTAGTAGTAGTGGGTTCTGGTGAAGCTTTCTTT.

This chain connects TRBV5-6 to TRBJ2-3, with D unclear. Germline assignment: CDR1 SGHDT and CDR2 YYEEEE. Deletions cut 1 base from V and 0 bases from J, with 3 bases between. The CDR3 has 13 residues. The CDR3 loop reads CASSLRSTDTQYF. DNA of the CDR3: TGTGCCAGCAGCTTGCGAAGCACAGATACGCAGTATTTT.

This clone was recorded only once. CDR3 region: CASSYHRGGYNSPLHF. The CDR3 DNA reads as TGTGCCAGCAGCTACCACAGGGGCGGCTATAATTCACCCCTCCACTTT. This chain links TRBV11-3 with TRBJ1-6; 7 bases line up with TRBD1. With 4 bases clipped from V and 3 bases from J, the junction kept 6 bases outside the gene matches. The length of the CDR3 is 16 residues. CDR1 is SGHNT, CDR2 YENEEA, per germline. The variable domain in full, with the rest retrieved from reference TRBV11-3 and TRBJ1-6, is EAGVVQSPRYKIIEKKQPVAFWCNPISGHNTLYWYLQNLGQGPELLIRYENEEAVDDSQLPKDRFSAERLKGVDSTLKIQPAELGDSAVYLCASSYHRGGYNSPLHFGNGTRLTVT.

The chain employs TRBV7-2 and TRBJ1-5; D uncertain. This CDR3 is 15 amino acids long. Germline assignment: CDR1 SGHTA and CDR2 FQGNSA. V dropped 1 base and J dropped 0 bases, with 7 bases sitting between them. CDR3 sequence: CASSLVGDSNQPQHF. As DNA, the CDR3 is TGTGCCAGCAGCTTAGTCGGGGATAGCAATCAGCCCCAGCATTTT.

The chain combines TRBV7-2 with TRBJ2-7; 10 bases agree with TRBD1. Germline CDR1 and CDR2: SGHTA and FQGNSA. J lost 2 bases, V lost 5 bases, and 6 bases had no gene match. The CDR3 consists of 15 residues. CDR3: CASSLDRGLAYEQYF. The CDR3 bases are TGTGCCAGCAGCCTCGACAGGGGGCTGGCCTACGAGCAGTACTTC.

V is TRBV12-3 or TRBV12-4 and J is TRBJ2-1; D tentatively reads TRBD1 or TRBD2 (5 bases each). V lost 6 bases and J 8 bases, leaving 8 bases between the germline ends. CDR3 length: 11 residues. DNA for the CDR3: TGTGCCAGCAGACTGGGGGATGAGCAGTTCTTC. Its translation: CASRLGDEQFF.

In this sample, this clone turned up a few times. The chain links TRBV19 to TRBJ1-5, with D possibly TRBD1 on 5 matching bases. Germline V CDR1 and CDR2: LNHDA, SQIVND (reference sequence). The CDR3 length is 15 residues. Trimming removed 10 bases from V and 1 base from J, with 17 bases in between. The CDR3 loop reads CATFGRQGSNQPQHF. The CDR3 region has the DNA TGTGCCACCTTTGGACGGCAGGGCAGCAATCAGCCCCAGCATTTT.

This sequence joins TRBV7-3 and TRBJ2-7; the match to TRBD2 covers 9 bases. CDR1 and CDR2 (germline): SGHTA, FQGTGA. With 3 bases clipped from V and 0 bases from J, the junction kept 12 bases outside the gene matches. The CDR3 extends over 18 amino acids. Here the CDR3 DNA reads TGTGCCAGCAGCTTTGGGCCCCTCTGCGGGGGGGGCTCCTACGAGCAGTACTTC. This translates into CASSFGPLCGGGSYEQYF.

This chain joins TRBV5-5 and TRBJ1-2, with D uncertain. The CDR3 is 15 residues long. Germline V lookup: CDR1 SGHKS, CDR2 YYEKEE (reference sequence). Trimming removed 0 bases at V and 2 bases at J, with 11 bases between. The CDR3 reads CASSLAGSSNYGYTF. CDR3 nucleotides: TGTGCCAGCAGCTTGGCCGGCAGTTCCAACTATGGCTACACCTTC.

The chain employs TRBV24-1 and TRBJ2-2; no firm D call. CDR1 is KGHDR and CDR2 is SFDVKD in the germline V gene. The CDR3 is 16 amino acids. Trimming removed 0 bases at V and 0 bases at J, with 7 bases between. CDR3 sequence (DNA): TGTGCCACCAGTGATTTGGATAGGGCGAACACCGGGGAGCTGTTTTTT. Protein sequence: CATSDLDRANTGELFF.

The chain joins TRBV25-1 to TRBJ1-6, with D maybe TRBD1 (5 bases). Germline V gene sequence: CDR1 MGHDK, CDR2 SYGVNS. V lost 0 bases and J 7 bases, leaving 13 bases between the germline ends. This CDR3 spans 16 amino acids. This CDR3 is CASSEYWGERNSPLHF. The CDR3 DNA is TGTGCCAGCAGTGAATATTGGGGGGAAAGGAATTCACCCCTCCACTTT.

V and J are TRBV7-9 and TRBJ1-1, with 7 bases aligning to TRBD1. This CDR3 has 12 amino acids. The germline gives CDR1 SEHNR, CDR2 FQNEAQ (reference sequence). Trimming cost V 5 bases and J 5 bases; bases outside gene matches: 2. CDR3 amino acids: CASSQGETEAFF. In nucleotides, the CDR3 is TGTGCCAGCAGCCAGGGGGAGACTGAAGCTTTCTTT. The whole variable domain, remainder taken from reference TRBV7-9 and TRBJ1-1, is DTGVSQNPRHKITKRGQNVTFRCDPISEHNRLYWYRQTLGQGPEFLTYFQNEAQLEKSRLLSDRFSAERPKGSFSTLEIQRTEQGDSAMYLCASSQGETEAFFGQGTRLTVV.